This T cell receptor beta chain was recovered during a study of cytomegalovirus exposure and HLA in healthy donors. PCR used 60 Vbeta primers and 13 Jbeta primers. Clones were read by immunoSEQ multiplex PCR, and TCRdb kept only the in-frame ones, dropping some. This sample carries approximately 110,000 clones, with approximately 0.99% going to the ten biggest clones. Findings and limits, study-wide: What a later analysis showed was that several of the most significant clusters appeared linked to common viral pathogens. The study dropped some indistinguishable V segments, TRBV6-2 and TRBV6-3 among them. Sequence variants that were highly shared formed a cluster that was likely a sequencing artifact.

This CDR3 has 13 amino acids. CDR1 is SGHTA and CDR2 is FQGTGA in the germline V gene. Trimming stripped 4 bases from V and 3 bases from J, with 9 bases between. With respect to this clone: Its specificity is unknown.

This clonotype originated in a man aged 18 to 35 in good health and CMV-seronegative. The chain recombines TRBV7-3 with TRBJ1-2; D remains unclear. Material: PBMCs. The CDR3 region is CASSSPPDYGYTF. The CDR3 DNA is TGTGCCAGCAGCTCTCCTCCGGACTATGGCTACACCTTC.